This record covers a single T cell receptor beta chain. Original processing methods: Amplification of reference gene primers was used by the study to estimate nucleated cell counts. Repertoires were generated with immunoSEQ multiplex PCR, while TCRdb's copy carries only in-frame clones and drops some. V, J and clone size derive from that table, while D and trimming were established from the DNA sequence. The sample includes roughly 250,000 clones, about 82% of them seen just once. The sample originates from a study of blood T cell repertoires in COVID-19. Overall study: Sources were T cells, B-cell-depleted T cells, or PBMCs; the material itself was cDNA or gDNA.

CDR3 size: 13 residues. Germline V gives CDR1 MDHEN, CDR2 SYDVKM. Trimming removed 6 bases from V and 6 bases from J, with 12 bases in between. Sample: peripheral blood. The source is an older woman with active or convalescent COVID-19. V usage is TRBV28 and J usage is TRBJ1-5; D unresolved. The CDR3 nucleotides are TGTGCCAGCAGCCCACCGGGTCTTCAGCCCCAGCATTTT. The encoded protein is CASSPPGLQPQHF. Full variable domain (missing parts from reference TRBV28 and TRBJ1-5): DVKVTQSSRYLVKRTGEKVFLECVQDMDHENMFWYRQDPGLGLRLIYFSYDVKMKEKGDIPEGYSVSREKKERFSLILESASTNQTSMYLCASSPPGLQPQHFGDGTRLSIL.